This T cell receptor beta chain was observed in a study of response to subunit inactivated influenza vaccine. Study-wide findings and caveats: Authors suggested few new T cells are recruited by each seasonal influenza vaccination.

V lost 5 bases to trimming and J lost 4 bases; unmatched junction nucleotides: 15. CDR1 SGHAT and CDR2 FQNNGV come from the germline V gene. CDR3 size: 17 residues. The sample holds a few counts of this clonotype. Its specificity is unknown. In TCRdb, the RT-PCR reads were re-called with MiXCR into one record per CDR3 protein. This sample has hundreds of thousands of distinct CDR3 sequences, with 13% to 15% found just once. Material: PBMCs from blood, obtained 14 to 15 days before vaccination. The TCR originated in a man in his forties or fifties who received an inactivated influenza vaccine. The rearrangement joins TRBV11-2 to TRBJ1-2; 8 bases align to TRBD1. The CDR3: CASSLLRGGDRRYGYTF. The CDR3 bases are TGTGCCAGCAGCCTCCTTCGGGGTGGGGACAGGCGCTATGGCTACACCTTC. The full variable domain, its missing parts supplied by reference TRBV11-2 and TRBJ1-2, is EAGVAQSPRYKIIEKRQSVAFWCNPISGHATLYWYQQILGQGPKLLIQFQNNGVVDDSQLPKDRFSAERLKGVDSTLKIQPAKLEDSAVYLCASSLLRGGDRRYGYTFGSGTRLTVV.